The next 15 T cell receptor beta chains were all read from a single sample in a study of monozygotic twins with inflammatory bowel disease (dated by TCRdb to the late 2010s). Libraries were constructed by 5' RACE. For sequencing, an Illumina HiSeq 2500 was employed. Following reprocessing of the reads by TCRdb, the data hold one row per CDR3 protein sequence and no DNA is available. The sample's clone listing holds about 210,000 distinct CDR3 sequences. Of the sample, roughly 1.7% is held by the ten largest clones. Sequenced sample: blood. The receptor set was obtained from a human donor with ulcerative colitis or Crohn's disease, or a healthy co-twin of an affected twin (not recorded which).

The chain recombines TRBV29-1 with TRBJ1-6. This CDR3 spans 12 amino acids. Germline V gives CDR1 SQVTM, CDR2 ANQGSEA. This CDR3 is CSVGDYNSPLHF.

J is TRBJ2-2 and V is TRBV3-1; absent DNA, TCRdb's TRBD1 call cannot be checked. There are 14 residues in the CDR3. CDR1 and CDR2 (germline): LGHDT, YNNKEL (reference sequence). The chain's CDR3 is CASWGAGHTGELFF.

The chain joins TRBV6-6 to TRBJ1-3. The CDR3 has 13 residues. Per the germline V gene, CDR1 is MNHNY and CDR2 is SVGAGI (reference sequence). The CDR3 loop is CASTLGEANTIYF.

The chain links TRBV7-9 to TRBJ1-4; TCRdb reports TRBD1, a call that lacks DNA to check it against. CDR3 length: 14 residues. The germline V gene encodes CDR1 SEHNR and CDR2 FQNEAQ (reference sequence). CDR3 amino acids: CASRPQGAREKLFF.

CDR3 sequence: CASSLSQNNEQFF. The chain carries TRBV7-3 and TRBJ2-1. CDR1 SGHTA and CDR2 FQGTGA come from the germline V gene. The length of the CDR3 is 13 residues.

The genes are TRBV5-1 and TRBJ2-7. Germline CDR1 and CDR2: SGHRS and YFSETQ. The CDR3 spans 15 residues. The CDR3: CASSLMSKYPYEQYF.

This chain connects TRBV20-1 to TRBJ1-2; no DNA is available, so the TRBD1 call from TCRdb remains unchecked. The germline V gene has CDR1 DFQATT and CDR2 SNEGSKA (reference sequence). The CDR3 has 15 residues. The chain's CDR3 is CSASRGRGRGYGYTF.

CDR3 loop: CASSPGVDSYEQYF. The chain uses TRBV18 and TRBJ2-7; lacking DNA, the TRBD2 call made by TCRdb goes unchecked. This CDR3 has 14 residues. Germline CDR1 reads KGHSH; CDR2 reads LQKENI.

V usage is TRBV12-3 or TRBV12-4 and J usage is TRBJ2-1; there is no DNA to check the TCRdb D call of TRBD1. The CDR3 loop spans 12 amino acids. CDR3 in amino acids: CATGRGRDEQFF.

The chain joins TRBV11-2 to TRBJ2-4; TCRdb designates TRBD2, a call that cannot be tested without DNA. There are 14 residues in the CDR3. Germline V gives CDR1 SGHAT, CDR2 FQNNGV. The CDR3 protein is CASSRVSQTDIQYF.

The J gene is TRBJ1-2, the V gene TRBV12-3 or TRBV12-4; TCRdb designates TRBD1, a call that cannot be tested without DNA. The CDR3 runs to 14 residues. The CDR3 loop is CASSPQTGGYGYTF.

V and J are TRBV6-2 or TRBV6-3 and TRBJ2-7; the TRBD1 assignment by TCRdb is unverifiable without DNA. This CDR3 region has 15 residues. Germline V lookup: CDR1 MNHEY, CDR2 SVGEGT. The CDR3 loop is CASSSPRQGTGEQYF.

The genes are TRBV9 and TRBJ1-1; the TCRdb D gene call, TRBD1, has no DNA to confirm it. Germline V lookup: CDR1 SGDLS, CDR2 YYNGEE. The CDR3 consists of 12 residues. This chain's CDR3 is CASGQGGFEAFF.

The rearrangement links TRBV18 to TRBJ1-1; TCRdb names TRBD1, which stays unverified in the absence of DNA. The CDR3 length is 15 residues. CDR1 is KGHSH and CDR2 is LQKENI in the germline V gene. The CDR3 sequence: CASSPPGQPNTEAFF. The full variable domain, rest sourced from reference TRBV18 and TRBJ1-1, is NAGVMQNPRHLVRRRGQEARLRCSPMKGHSHVYWYRQLPEEGLKFMVYLQKENIIDESGMPKERFSAEFPKEGPSILRIQQVVRGDSAAYFCASSPPGQPNTEAFFGQGTRLTVV.

The chain is built from TRBV7-2 and TRBJ1-5; TCRdb's D gene call, TRBD1, goes unchecked for lack of DNA. This CDR3 contains 13 residues. Germline V gene data show CDR1 as SGHTA and CDR2 as FQGNSA. The CDR3 loop reads CASSDDRAQPQHF.